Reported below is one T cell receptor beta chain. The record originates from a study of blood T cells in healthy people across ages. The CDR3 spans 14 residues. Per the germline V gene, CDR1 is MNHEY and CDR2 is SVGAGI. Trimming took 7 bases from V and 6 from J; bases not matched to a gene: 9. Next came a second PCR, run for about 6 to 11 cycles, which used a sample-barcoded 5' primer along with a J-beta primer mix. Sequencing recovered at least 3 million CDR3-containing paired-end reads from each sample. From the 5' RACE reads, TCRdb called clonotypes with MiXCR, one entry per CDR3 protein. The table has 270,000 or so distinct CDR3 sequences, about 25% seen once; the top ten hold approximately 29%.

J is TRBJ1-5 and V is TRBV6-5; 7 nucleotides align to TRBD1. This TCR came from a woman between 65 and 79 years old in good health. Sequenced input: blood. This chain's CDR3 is CASTARQGLQPQHF. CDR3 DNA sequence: TGTGCCAGCACCGCCCGACAGGGCCTTCAGCCCCAGCATTTT.